This entry is about one TCR beta chain. Antigen specificity is unknown. The data were obtained in a study of cytomegalovirus exposure and HLA in healthy donors. At the level of the study: There were around 390 genotyped donors. Of these, roughly 80% fell in the genetic ancestry cluster associated with self-reported Caucasian donors. Study-level points and caveats: Follow-up analysis found HLA locus-dependent TCR association rates, highest for DRB1 and lowest for HLA-C.

Primers: 60 Vbeta forward and 13 Jbeta reverse. The data were produced by immunoSEQ multiplex PCR, yet TCRdb's version contains in-frame clones alone and is incomplete. The data show about 150,000 clones, around three quarters seen once. In germline, CDR1 is SGDLS, CDR2 YYNGEE. CDR3 length: 15 amino acids. Deletions cut 4 bases from V and 4 bases from J, with 15 bases between. Input material: PBMCs. The gene calls are TRBV9 and TRBJ2-1; tentatively, D is TRBD1 (6 bases). The TCR was taken from a woman aged 60-75 years in good health and CMV-seropositive. CDR3 sequence: CASSPAPDSYNEQFF. The DNA of the CDR3 is TGTGCCAGCAGCCCCGCCCCGGACAGTTACAATGAGCAGTTCTTC.